The 7 T cell receptor beta chains given below trace back to one sample, sequenced in a study of blood T cell repertoires in COVID-19. Repertoires were generated with immunoSEQ multiplex PCR, while TCRdb's copy carries only in-frame clones and drops some. The sample contains about 120,000 clones, around 86% of which appear only once. Sequenced input: peripheral blood. These receptors were collected from a woman between 65 and 79 years old with acute or convalescent COVID-19.

The J gene is TRBJ1-3, the V gene TRBV25-1, with 7 nucleotides matching TRBD1. This CDR3 is built from 15 residues. The V segment lost 0 bases and the J segment 4 bases; nucleotides outside the gene matches: 3. CDR1 and CDR2 (germline): MGHDK, SYGVNS. The CDR3 region has the DNA TGTGCCAGCAGTGAATATCAGGACAGGGGAAACACCATATATTTT. The encoded protein is CASSEYQDRGNTIYF.

The chain employs TRBV5-5 and TRBJ2-1; a possible D gene is TRBD2 (5 bases). Germline lookup yields CDR1 SGHKS and CDR2 YYEKEE (reference sequence). This CDR3 has 12 amino acids. V was pared by 3 bases and J by 7 bases, with 8 bases between. CDR3 sequence (DNA): TGTGCCAGCAGCTCCACGGGGAATGAGCAGTTCTTC. Residues: CASSSTGNEQFF.

The rearrangement links TRBV6-1 to TRBJ2-7; TRBD2 matches at 10 bases. This CDR3 spans 15 amino acids. V lost 5 bases, J lost 0 bases, and 4 bases stayed unmatched. Germline V gene lookup returns CDR1 MNHNS and CDR2 SASEGT. The CDR3 loop reads CASSLSGGASYEQYF. The DNA of the CDR3 is TGTGCCAGCAGTTTGAGCGGGGGGGCCTCCTACGAGCAGTACTTC.

This clone was counted once. The genes are TRBV6-5 and TRBJ2-3, with D hard to call. Germline V gives CDR1 MNHEY, CDR2 SVGAGI. The germline V and J ends were trimmed by 5 bases and 5 bases, with 14 bases remaining between them. The CDR3 is made up of 14 amino acids. CDR3 region: CASSIGWSRDTQYF. The CDR3 bases are TGTGCCAGCAGTATAGGATGGAGTCGAGATACGCAGTATTTT.

This clone has only a few counts. J is TRBJ2-6 and V is TRBV6-2 or TRBV6-3, with TRBD1 matching 7 bases. V shed 6 bases, J shed 1 base, and the junction held 6 bases outside the gene matches. The CDR3 contains 16 residues. Germline CDR1 is MNHEY and CDR2 is SVGEGT. CDR3 coding DNA: TGTGCCAGCAGCCGGGACAGTTTTTCTGGGGCCAACGTCCTGACTTTC. This sequence encodes CASSRDSFSGANVLTF.

This clone was detected a few times. Relative to the germline gene, one junction end is altered; a read error may explain this. The V gene is TRBV5-1, the J gene TRBJ2-7; 8 positions agree with TRBD1. Germline-derived CDR1 and CDR2 are SGHRS and YFSETQ. The CDR3 extends over 14 amino acids. CDR3 sequence: CASSLDRASYEQYF. The CDR3 coding sequence is TGCGCCAGCAGTTTGGACAGGGCTTCCTACGAGCAGTACTTC.

This chain uses TRBV19 with TRBJ1-5; a weak D match, TRBD1 (5 bases). This CDR3 has 16 residues. Germline assignment: CDR1 LNHDA and CDR2 SQIVND (reference sequence). V lost 5 bases to trimming and J lost 1 base, with 15 bases between them. CDR3 coding DNA: TGTGCCAGTAGTGGGCCCACGGGGGGAAGCAATCAGCCCCAGCATTTT. This gives the protein CASSGPTGGSNQPQHF.